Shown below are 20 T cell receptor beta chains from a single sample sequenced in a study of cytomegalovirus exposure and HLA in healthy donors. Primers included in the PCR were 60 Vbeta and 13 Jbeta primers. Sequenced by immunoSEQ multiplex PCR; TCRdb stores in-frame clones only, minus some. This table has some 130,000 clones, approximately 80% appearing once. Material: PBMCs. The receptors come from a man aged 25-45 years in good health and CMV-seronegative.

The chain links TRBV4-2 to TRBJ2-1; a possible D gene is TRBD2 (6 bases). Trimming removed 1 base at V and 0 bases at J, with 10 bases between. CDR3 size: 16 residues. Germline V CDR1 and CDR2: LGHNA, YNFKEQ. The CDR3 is CASSQVKTSSYNEQFF. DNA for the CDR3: TGTGCCAGCAGCCAAGTTAAGACTAGCTCCTACAATGAGCAGTTCTTC.

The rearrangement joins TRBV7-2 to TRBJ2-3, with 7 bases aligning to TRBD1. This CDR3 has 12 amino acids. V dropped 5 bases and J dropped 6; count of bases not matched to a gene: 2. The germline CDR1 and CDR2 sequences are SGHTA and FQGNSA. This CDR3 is CASSEQGDTQYF. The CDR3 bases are TGTGCCAGCAGCGAACAGGGGGATACGCAGTATTTT.

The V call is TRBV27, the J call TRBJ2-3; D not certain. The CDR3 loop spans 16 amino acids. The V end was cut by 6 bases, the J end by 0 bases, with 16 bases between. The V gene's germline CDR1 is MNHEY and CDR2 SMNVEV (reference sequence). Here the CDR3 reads CASSRPGASSTDTQYF. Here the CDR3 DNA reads TGTGCCAGCAGCCGTCCGGGTGCCTCTAGCACAGATACGCAGTATTTT.

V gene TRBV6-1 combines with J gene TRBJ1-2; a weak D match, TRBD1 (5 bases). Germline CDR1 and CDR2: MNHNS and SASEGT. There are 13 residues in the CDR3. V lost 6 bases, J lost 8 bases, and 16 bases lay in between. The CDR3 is CASSPIRDLGYTF. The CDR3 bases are TGTGCCAGCAGCCCTATTCGGGACTTGGGCTACACCTTC.

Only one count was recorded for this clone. The CDR3 region has the DNA TGTGCCAGCAAGGACGGAGCGGGAGTAACCAATGAGCAGTTCTTC. Amino acid sequence: CASKDGAGVTNEQFF. The J gene is TRBJ2-1, the V gene TRBV4-2, with 8 bases matching TRBD2. The CDR3 has 15 amino acids. V lost 7 bases and J lost 6; bases outside the gene matches: 11. From germline, CDR1 is LGHNA and CDR2 YNFKEQ.

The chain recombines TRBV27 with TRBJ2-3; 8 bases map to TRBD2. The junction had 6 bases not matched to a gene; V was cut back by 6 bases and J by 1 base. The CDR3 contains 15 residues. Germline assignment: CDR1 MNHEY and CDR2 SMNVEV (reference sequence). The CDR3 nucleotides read TGTGCCAGCAGCCAGCGGGAGTATGGCACAGATACGCAGTATTTT. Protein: CASSQREYGTDTQYF.

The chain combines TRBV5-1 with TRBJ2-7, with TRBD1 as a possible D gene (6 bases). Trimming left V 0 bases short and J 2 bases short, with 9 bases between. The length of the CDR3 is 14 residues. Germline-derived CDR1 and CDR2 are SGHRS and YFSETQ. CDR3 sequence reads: CASSLGQATYEQYF. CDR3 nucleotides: TGCGCCAGCAGCTTGGGACAGGCTACCTACGAGCAGTACTTC.

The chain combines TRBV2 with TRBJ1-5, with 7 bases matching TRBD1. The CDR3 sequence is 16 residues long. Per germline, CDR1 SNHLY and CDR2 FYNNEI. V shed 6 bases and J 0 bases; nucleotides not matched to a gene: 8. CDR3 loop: CASSEQGPSSNQPQHF. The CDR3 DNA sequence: TGTGCCAGCAGCGAACAGGGGCCCTCTAGCAATCAGCCCCAGCATTTT.

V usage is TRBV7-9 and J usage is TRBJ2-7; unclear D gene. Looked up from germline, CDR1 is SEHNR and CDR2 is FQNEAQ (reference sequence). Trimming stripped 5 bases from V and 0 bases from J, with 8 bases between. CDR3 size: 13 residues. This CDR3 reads CASSPPGSYEQYF. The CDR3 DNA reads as TGTGCCAGCAGCCCCCCCGGCTCCTACGAGCAGTACTTC.

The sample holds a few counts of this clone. CDR3 region: CASSSTSGSFYEQFF. The CDR3 region has the DNA TGCGCCAGCAGCTCGACTAGCGGGAGTTTTTATGAGCAGTTCTTC. The genes are TRBV5-1 and TRBJ2-1; 12 nucleotides align to TRBD2. The CDR3 runs 15 residues. The trim removed 3 bases at V and 8 bases at J, leaving 6 bases unmatched. CDR1 is SGHRS and CDR2 is YFSETQ in the germline V gene.

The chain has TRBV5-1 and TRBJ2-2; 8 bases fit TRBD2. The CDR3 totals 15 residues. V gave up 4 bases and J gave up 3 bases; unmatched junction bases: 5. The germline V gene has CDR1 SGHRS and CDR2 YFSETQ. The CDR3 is CASSPSGGYTGELFF. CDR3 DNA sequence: TGCGCCAGCAGCCCCTCGGGGGGGTACACCGGGGAGCTGTTTTTT.

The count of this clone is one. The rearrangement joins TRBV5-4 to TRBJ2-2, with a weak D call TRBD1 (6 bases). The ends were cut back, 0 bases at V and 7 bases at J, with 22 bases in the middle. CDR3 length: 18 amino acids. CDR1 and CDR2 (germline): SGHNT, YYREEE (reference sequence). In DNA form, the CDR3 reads TGTGCCAGCAGCTTGGACAGGGTTGAACCGCTGAGTGGCGGGGAGCTGTTTTTT. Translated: CASSLDRVEPLSGGELFF. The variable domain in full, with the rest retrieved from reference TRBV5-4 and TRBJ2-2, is ETGVTQSPTHLIKTRGQQVTLRCSSQSGHNTVSWYQQALGQGPQFIFQYYREEENGRGNFPPRFSGLQFPNYSSELNVNALELDDSALYLCASSLDRVEPLSGGELFFGEGSRLTVL.

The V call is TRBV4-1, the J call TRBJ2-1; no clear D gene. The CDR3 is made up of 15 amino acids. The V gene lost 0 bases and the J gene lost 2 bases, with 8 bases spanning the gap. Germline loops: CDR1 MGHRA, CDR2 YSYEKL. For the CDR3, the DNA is TGCGCCAGCAGCCAAGATCTCGTCCCCTACAATGAGCAGTTCTTC. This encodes CASSQDLVPYNEQFF.

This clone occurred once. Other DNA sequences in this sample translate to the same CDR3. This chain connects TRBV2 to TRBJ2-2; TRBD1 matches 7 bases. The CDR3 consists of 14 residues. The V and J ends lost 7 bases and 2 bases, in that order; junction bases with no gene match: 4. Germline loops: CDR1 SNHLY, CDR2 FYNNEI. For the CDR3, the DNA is TGTGCCAGCAAAGACAGGGAAAACACCGGGGAGCTGTTTTTT. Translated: CASKDRENTGELFF. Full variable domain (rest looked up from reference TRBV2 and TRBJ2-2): EPEVTQTPSHQVTQMGQEVILRCVPISNHLYFYWYRQILGQKVEFLVSFYNNEISEKSEIFDDQFSVERPDGSNFTLKIRSTKLEDSAMYFCASKDRENTGELFFGEGSRLTVL.

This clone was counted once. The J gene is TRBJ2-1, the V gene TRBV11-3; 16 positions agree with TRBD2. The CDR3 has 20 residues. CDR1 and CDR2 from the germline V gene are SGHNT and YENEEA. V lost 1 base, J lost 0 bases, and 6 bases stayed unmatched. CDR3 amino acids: CASSLGPGLAGGFSYNEQFF. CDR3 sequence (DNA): TGTGCCAGCAGCTTAGGGCCGGGACTAGCGGGAGGGTTCTCCTACAATGAGCAGTTCTTC.

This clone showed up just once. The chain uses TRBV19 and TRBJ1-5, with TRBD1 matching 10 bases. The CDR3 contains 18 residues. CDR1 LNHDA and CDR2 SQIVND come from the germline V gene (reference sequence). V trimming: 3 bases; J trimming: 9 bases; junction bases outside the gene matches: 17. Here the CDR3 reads CASSMSAGTGATSAPQHF. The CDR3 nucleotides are TGTGCCAGTAGTATGTCGGCCGGGACAGGGGCCACCTCAGCGCCCCAGCATTTT.

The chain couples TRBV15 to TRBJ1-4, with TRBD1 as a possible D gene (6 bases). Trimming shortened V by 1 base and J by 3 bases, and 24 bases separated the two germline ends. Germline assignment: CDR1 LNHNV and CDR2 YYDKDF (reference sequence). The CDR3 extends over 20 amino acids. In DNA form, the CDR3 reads TGTGCCACCAGCAGAGTCGACTTCTCCTGGGGAGGGGGAGCTAATGAAAAACTGTTTTTT. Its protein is CATSRVDFSWGGGANEKLFF.

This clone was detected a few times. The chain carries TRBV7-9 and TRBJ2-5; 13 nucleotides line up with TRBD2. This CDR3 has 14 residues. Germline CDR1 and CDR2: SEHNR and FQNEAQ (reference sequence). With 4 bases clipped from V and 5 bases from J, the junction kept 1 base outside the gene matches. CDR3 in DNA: TGTGCCAGCAGCTCGGGACTAGCGGGGGAGACCCAGTACTTC. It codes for CASSSGLAGETQYF.

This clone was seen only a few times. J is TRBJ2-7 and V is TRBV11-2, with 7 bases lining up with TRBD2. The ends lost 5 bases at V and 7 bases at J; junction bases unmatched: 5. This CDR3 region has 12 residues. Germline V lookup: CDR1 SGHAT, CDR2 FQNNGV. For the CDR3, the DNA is TGTGCCAGCAGCCTCGACGGGAGGGAGCAGTACTTC. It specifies CASSLDGREQYF.

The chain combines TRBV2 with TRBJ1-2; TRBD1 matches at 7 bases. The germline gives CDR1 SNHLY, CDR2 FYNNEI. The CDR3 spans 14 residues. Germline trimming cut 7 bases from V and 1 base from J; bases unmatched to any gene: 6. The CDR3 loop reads CASITGQLNYGYTF. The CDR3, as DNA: TGTGCCAGCATTACGGGACAGCTTAACTATGGCTACACCTTC.